The rows below give T cell receptor beta chains drawn from one sample of a study of blood T cell repertoires in COVID-19. Clones were sequenced by immunoSEQ multiplex PCR, and TCRdb holds only the in-frame ones, with some missing. The sample records some 150,000 clones, roughly 80% being singletons. The sample taken for sequencing was peripheral blood. These TCRs come from a woman aged 55-69 years with acute or convalescent COVID-19. CDR3s include the opening cysteine and the closing phenylalanine or tryptophan.

v_call cdr3_aa
TRBV19 CASSIQTGPQPQHF
TRBV18 CASSRLGGAGNTEAFF
TRBV28 CASSRRQGSSGANVLTF
TRBV6-5 CASKPQGGSNQPQHF
TRBV5-1 CASSLLDQGTEAFF
TRBV27 CASSRGQGANSPLHF
TRBV9 CASSVGLADQETQYF
TRBV30 CVVAGDGYGYTF
TRBV20-1 CSASHAVRGEAFF
TRBV5-1 CASSLEPRSKETQYF